This TCR beta chain was captured by sequencing in a study of T cells in Graves' hyperthyroidism and ophthalmopathy. Study background: At the time of initial diagnosis and before any treatment, peripheral blood was collected.

TCR beta CDR3 region amplification was performed from RNA transcripts. First-round RT-PCR targeting the TCR CDR3 was performed with the HTBI primer set. TCRdb recomputed calls from the multiplex PCR reads with MiXCR, one row per CDR3 protein. The sample shows about 270,000 distinct CDR3 sequences, roughly 20% of them seen only once. This clonotype was detected ten times or more. This CDR3 spans 16 amino acids. The V gene end was trimmed by 4 bases and the J gene end by 3 bases; junction bases not matched to a gene: 5. In germline, CDR1 is SGHRS, CDR2 YFSETQ. The sample comprised blood. The J gene is TRBJ2-6, the V gene TRBV5-1; 9 bases line up with TRBD1. The source is a man younger than 40 with Graves' ophthalmopathy. The CDR3 sequence: CASSGGTGRGANVLTF. DNA of the CDR3: TGCGCCAGCAGCGGCGGGACAGGGCGTGGGGCCAACGTCCTGACTTTC.